What follows are 16 T cell receptor beta chains derived from one specimen sequenced in a study of blood T cells in healthy people across ages. Using a J-beta primer mix together with a sample-barcoded 5' primer, a second PCR was run for roughly 7 to 12 cycles. One entry per CDR3 protein results from TCRdb running MiXCR on the 5' RACE reads. The table records roughly 700,000 distinct CDR3 sequences, about 32% of them present only once. Sequenced input: blood. The receptors shown here come from a woman aged 80 or over in good health.

This clonotype was seen more than once but under ten times. The chain links TRBV28 to TRBJ1-1, with 7 bases matching TRBD1. V lost 4 bases to trimming and J lost 0 bases; unmatched junction nucleotides: 5. The germline CDR1 and CDR2 sequences are MDHEN and SYDVKM. This CDR3 region has 15 residues. The CDR3 loop reads CASSSTTGLNTEAFF. In nucleotides, the CDR3 is TGTGCCAGCAGTTCAACGACAGGGTTGAACACTGAAGCTTTCTTT.

Note on this clonotype: This may be a read error, as it is one base from a much larger clone. V gene TRBV5-1 combines with J gene TRBJ2-7; maybe TRBD2 (6 bases). The germline V and J ends were trimmed by 0 bases and 7 bases, with 17 bases remaining between them. This CDR3 is 15 amino acids long. Germline CDR1 and CDR2: SGHRS and YFSETQ. CDR3 nucleotide sequence: TGCGCCAGCAGCTTGGCCGGGGCGGGGCGAAATGAGCAGTACTTC. Its translation: CASSLAGAGRNEQYF.

The J gene is TRBJ1-5, the V gene TRBV7-2; 9 bases line up with TRBD1. Germline lookup yields CDR1 SGHTA and CDR2 FQGNSA. The CDR3 extends over 15 amino acids. The V segment lost 5 bases and the J segment 5 bases; nucleotides outside the gene matches: 7. Written as DNA, the CDR3 is TGTGCCAGCAGCCCCGGGACAGGGCTGTATCAGCCCCAGCATTTT. The encoded protein is CASSPGTGLYQPQHF. The full variable domain, rest sourced from reference TRBV7-2 and TRBJ1-5, is GAGVSQSPSNKVTEKGKDVELRCDPISGHTALYWYRQSLGQGLEFLIYFQGNSAPDKSGLPSDRFSAERTGGSVSTLTIQRTQQEDSAVYLCASSPGTGLYQPQHFGDGTRLSIL.

The chain combines TRBV5-6 with TRBJ1-3, with TRBD1 matching 7 bases. This CDR3 is built from 17 residues. Germline V gives CDR1 SGHDT, CDR2 YYEEEE. Trimming took 4 bases from V and 0 from J; bases not matched to a gene: 10. CDR3 nucleotides: TGTGCCAGCAGCCGGATTACAGGGGCACACTCTGGAAACACCATATATTTT. It encodes CASSRITGAHSGNTIYF.

This clonotype has at least ten counts. The chain has TRBV11-2 and TRBJ2-3, with D possibly matching TRBD2 (5 bases). V lost 1 base, J lost 6 bases, and 8 bases lay in between. This CDR3 comprises 13 residues. The germline V gene has CDR1 SGHAT and CDR2 FQNNGV. The CDR3 protein is CASSLVRRDTQYF. The CDR3 nucleotides read TGTGCCAGCAGCTTAGTGAGGAGGGATACGCAGTATTTT.

The rearrangement joins TRBV9 to TRBJ2-6; perhaps TRBD1 as D (7 bases). Germline CDR1 SGDLS, CDR2 YYNGEE. The V and J ends lost 4 bases and 0 bases respectively, with 20 bases between them. The length of the CDR3 is 19 residues. In DNA, the CDR3 is TGTGCCAGCAGCCCCTGGGGGGACAGCCTTATCTCTGGGGCCAACGTCCTGACTTTC. Protein product: CASSPWGDSLISGANVLTF.

As concerns this clonotype: A clone one base away is much larger, so this may be a read error. V and J are TRBV20-1 and TRBJ2-7; 9 nucleotides match TRBD2. Germline CDR1 reads DFQATT; CDR2 reads SNEGSKA (reference sequence). The V segment lost 6 bases and the J segment 5 bases; nucleotides outside the gene matches: 14. This CDR3 is built from 15 residues. In DNA, the CDR3 is TGCAGTGCGACGGTCCGGGCGGGGGGGATCGACGAGCAGTACTTC. Its translation is CSATVRAGGIDEQYF.

Ten or more counts support this clonotype. The chain is built from TRBV20-1 and TRBJ1-1; D is possibly TRBD1 (5 bases). CDR1 DFQATT and CDR2 SNEGSKA come from the germline V gene (reference sequence). Trimming removed 6 bases at V and 3 bases at J, with 14 bases between. The CDR3 has 13 residues. CDR3 protein: CSARVAADTEAFF. CDR3 nucleotides: TGCAGTGCCAGGGTGGCAGCCGACACTGAAGCTTTCTTT.

V is TRBV30 and J is TRBJ1-2; TRBD1 matches at 7 bases. The CDR3 loop spans 13 amino acids. With 0 bases clipped from V and 8 bases from J, the junction kept 6 bases outside the gene matches. Germline V CDR1 and CDR2: GTSNPN, SVGIG (reference sequence). CDR3 residues: CAWSVRQGSGYTF. The CDR3 nucleotides read TGTGCCTGGAGTGTACGACAGGGAAGCGGCTACACCTTC. The full variable domain, with the rest looked up from reference TRBV30 and TRBJ1-2, is SQTIHQWPATLVQPVGSPLSLECTVEGTSNPNLYWYRQAAGRGLQLLFYSVGIGQISSEVPQNLSASRPQDRQFILSSKKLLLSDSGFYLCAWSVRQGSGYTFGSGTRLTVV.

This clonotype was seen repeatedly, ten times or more. A much larger clone lies a single base off, so this may be a read error. The chain uses TRBV7-6 and TRBJ2-7, with TRBD2 matching 7 bases. The CDR3 consists of 15 residues. Germline V gene lookup returns CDR1 SGHVS and CDR2 FNYEAQ. With V trimmed by 7 bases and J by 6 bases, 15 bases remained unmatched. CDR3 loop: CASNSKSGTCGEQYF. CDR3 coding DNA: TGTGCCAGCAACTCTAAAAGCGGGACCTGCGGCGAGCAGTACTTC.

The rearrangement links TRBV7-9 to TRBJ1-1, with D unclear. The CDR3 contains 13 residues. Deletions cut 7 bases from V and 8 bases from J, with 17 bases between. CDR1 is SEHNR, CDR2 FQNEAQ, per germline (reference sequence). The CDR3, as DNA: TGTGCCAGCACCCAACTGAGGTTGCTAGAAGCTTTCTTT. This gives the protein CASTQLRLLEAFF.

J is TRBJ2-3 and V is TRBV20-1, with D perhaps matching TRBD1 (5 bases). The CDR3 is made up of 16 amino acids. V was clipped by 3 bases and J by 3 bases, with 19 bases between them. Germline values: CDR1 DFQATT, CDR2 SNEGSKA (reference sequence). This chain's CDR3 is CSARPTTAYATDTQYF. CDR3 nucleotides: TGCAGTGCTAGGCCGACGACAGCATACGCAACAGATACGCAGTATTTT.

This clonotype occurred a few times. This chain connects TRBV12-3 or TRBV12-4 to TRBJ2-1; no clear D. The CDR3 runs to 14 residues. V lost 9 bases and J 10 bases, leaving 22 bases between the germline ends. This CDR3 reads CASSIAVPPLEQFF. In DNA, the CDR3 is TGTGCCAGTAGTATCGCGGTCCCTCCCCTCGAGCAGTTCTTC.

This chain uses TRBV6-2 or TRBV6-3 with TRBJ2-2, with D tentatively TRBD1 or TRBD2 (6 bases each). The ends were cut back, 6 bases at V and 6 bases at J, with 17 bases in the middle. In germline, CDR1 is MNHEY, CDR2 SVGEGT. The CDR3 loop spans 15 amino acids. The CDR3 sequence: CASSPLSGAAGELFF. CDR3 in DNA: TGTGCCAGCAGCCCCCTTTCGGGGGCGGCCGGGGAGCTGTTTTTT.

Comments on this clonotype: A read error may be the cause here, since a much bigger clone is one base away. The V gene is TRBV28, the J gene TRBJ2-6; the D gene is possibly TRBD1 (5 bases). This CDR3 region has 16 residues. In germline, CDR1 is MDHEN, CDR2 SYDVKM. The CDR3 region is CASSPARPSGANVRTF. The DNA for the CDR3 is TGTGCCAGCAGCCCTGCCAGACCATCTGGGGCCAACGTCCGGACTTTC.

V and J are TRBV20-1 and TRBJ1-4; no clear D gene. This CDR3 is 11 amino acids long. Trimming removed 6 bases at V and 12 bases at J, with 14 bases between. CDR1 is DFQATT, CDR2 SNEGSKA, per germline (reference sequence). CDR3 DNA sequence: TGCAGTGCCCAAGGCGAGGTAGAACTGTTTTTT. It yields the protein CSAQGEVELFF.